One T cell receptor (beta chain) is described in this entry. Study processing details: It was from reference gene primer amplification that nucleated cell counts were estimated. The assay was immunoSEQ multiplex PCR, and TCRdb's table has in-frame clones only and misses some. V and J calls and clone size come straight from that table; D and trimming were deduced from the DNA. The sample lists roughly 240,000 clones; roughly 87% were seen once. Participants had their cohort set by participant-reported clinical history. The sample originates from a study of blood T cell repertoires in COVID-19. This clonotype was obtained from a woman in her thirties with acute COVID-19. Sequenced material: PBMCs or T cells enriched from blood (not recorded which).

The CDR3 coding sequence is TGTGCCATCAAAACAGGGGGAAGCACAGATACGCAGTATTTT. This codes for CAIKTGGSTDTQYF. The chain links TRBV10-3 to TRBJ2-3, with 8 nucleotides matching TRBD1. V lost 7 bases to trimming and J lost 0 bases; unmatched junction nucleotides: 3. The germline V gene encodes CDR1 ENHRY and CDR2 SYGVKD. The CDR3 runs 14 residues.